This T cell receptor beta chain derives from a study of vaccination effects on CD4 cells after COVID-19. TCRdb keeps only in-frame clones here, not all; method: immunoSEQ multiplex PCR. The table shows 71,000 or so clones, with roughly 72% occurring only once. Comments on this clone: No antigen is known for it.

Sequencing followed a ViraFEST assay step that expanded antigen-specific CD4+ T cells with viral peptide pools. Once cultured for more than nine days, the cells underwent separation to obtain CD4+ T cells. Nucleocapsid antibodies stayed negative before and after vaccination, showing no earlier SARS-CoV-2 infection. A few million PBMC were placed in each well, which was supplemented with approximately 9.2 IU/ml IL-2 and about 10 ug/ml peptides. The receptor's source is a human donor who received a COVID-19 vaccine. The sequences come from CD4+ T cells from PBMCs cultured with HCoV-OC43 spike peptides, collected before COVID-19 vaccination. Subset specified: HCoV-OC43 spike overlapping peptide pool stimulation.

In DNA, the CDR3 is TGCGCCAGCAGCTTGGAGAGTAAACAGGCTCTCTCTGGAAACACCATATATTTT. Protein sequence: CASSLESKQALSGNTIYF. The chain has TRBV5-1 and TRBJ1-3, with a tentative D call TRBD1 (5 bases). The V gene's germline CDR1 is SGHRS and CDR2 YFSETQ. Trimming took 0 bases from V and 0 from J, leaving 16 bases between them. CDR3 length: 18 residues.